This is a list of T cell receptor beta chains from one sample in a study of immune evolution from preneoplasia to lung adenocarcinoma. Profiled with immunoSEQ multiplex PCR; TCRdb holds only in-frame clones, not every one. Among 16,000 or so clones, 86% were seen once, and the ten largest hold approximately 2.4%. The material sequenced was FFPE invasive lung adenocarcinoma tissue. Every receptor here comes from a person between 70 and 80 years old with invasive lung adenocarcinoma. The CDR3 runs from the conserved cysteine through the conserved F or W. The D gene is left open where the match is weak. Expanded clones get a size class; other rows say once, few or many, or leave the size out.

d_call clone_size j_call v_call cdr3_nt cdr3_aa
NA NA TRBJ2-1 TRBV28 TGTGCCAGCACCCGGACCCCAGGCAATGAGCAGTTCTTC CASTRTPGNEQFF
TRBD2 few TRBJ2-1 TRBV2 TGTGCCAGCACCACGAGCGGGAGTAGAGCGTTCTTC CASTTSGSRAFF
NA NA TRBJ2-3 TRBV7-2 TGTGCCAGCAGCTGGACTGGCACAGATACGCAGTATTTT CASSWTGTDTQYF
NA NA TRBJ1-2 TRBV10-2 TGCGCCAGCAGTGAGTCGCCCGACAGGATTCGGGACTACACCTTC CASSESPDRIRDYTF
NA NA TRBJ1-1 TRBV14 TGTGCCAGCAGCCAAGTGCGGGGGAACACTGAAGCTTTCTTT CASSQVRGNTEAFF
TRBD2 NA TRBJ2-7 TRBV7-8 TGTGCCAGCAGCCAGAACCGGGGGGACGAGTCCTACGAGCAGTACTTC CASSQNRGDESYEQYF
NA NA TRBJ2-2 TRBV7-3 TGTGCCAGCAGCTCTTCAGCGCCTACCGGGGAGCTGTTTTTT CASSSSAPTGELFF
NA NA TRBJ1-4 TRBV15 TGTGCCACCAGCAGTCTCGGGGCGGCTAATGAAAAACTGTTTTTT CATSSLGAANEKLFF
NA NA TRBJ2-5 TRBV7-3 TGTGCCAGCAGCTTAGGAACAACATGGGGGGAGACCCAGTACTTC CASSLGTTWGETQYF
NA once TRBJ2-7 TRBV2 TGTGCCACCTACCCCAACGAGCAGTACTTC CATYPNEQYF
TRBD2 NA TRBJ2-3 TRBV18 TGTGCCAGCTCACCCTATGGTACGGGGGGTCTATCCACAGATACGCAGTATTTT CASSPYGTGGLSTDTQYF
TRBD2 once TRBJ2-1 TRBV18 TGTGCCAGCTCACCGCTCCCAGGACTAGCGGGATCGAACTCCTACAATGAGCAGTTCTTC CASSPLPGLAGSNSYNEQFF
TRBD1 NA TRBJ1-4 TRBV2 TGTGCCAGCAGTGGGACAGGGGGCGAAAAACTGTTTTTT CASSGTGGEKLFF
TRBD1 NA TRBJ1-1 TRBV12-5 TGTGCTAGTGGTTCCGGACAGGGAATTTCGAACACTGAAGCTTTCTTT CASGSGQGISNTEAFF
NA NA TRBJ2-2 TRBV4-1 TGCGCCAGCAGCCAACCCACCGGGGAGCTGTTTTTT CASSQPTGELFF
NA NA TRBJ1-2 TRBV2 TGTGCCAGCAGTGAAGGGGCGCGGCGAGGCTACACCTTC CASSEGARRGYTF
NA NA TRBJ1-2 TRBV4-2 TGTGCCAGCAGCCAAGATGCTGGAAGGGGTGGGGATGGCTACACCTTC CASSQDAGRGGDGYTF
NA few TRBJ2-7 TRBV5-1 TGCGCCAGCAGCTTGGAACACACTACCTACGAGCAGTACTTC CASSLEHTTYEQYF
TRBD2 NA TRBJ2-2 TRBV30 TGTGCCTGGAGTGACCAAGCGGGAGGGACCGGGGAGCTGTTTTTT CAWSDQAGGTGELFF
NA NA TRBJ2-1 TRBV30 TGTGCCTGGAGGGATTACGATGAGCAGTTCTTC CAWRDYDEQFF
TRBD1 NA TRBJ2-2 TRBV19 TGTGCCAGTAGAAGACAGGGGAGCGCCGGGGAGCTGTTTTTT CASRRQGSAGELFF
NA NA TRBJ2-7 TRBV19 TGTGCCAGTAGTATGGGAACACTCTCCTACGAGCAGTACTTC CASSMGTLSYEQYF
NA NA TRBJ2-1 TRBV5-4 TGTGCCAGCAGTTCGGGGGATGACGAGCAGTTCTTC CASSSGDDEQFF
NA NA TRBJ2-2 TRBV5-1 TGCGCCAGCAGATCGGACGCCGGGGGTACCGGGGAGCTGTTTTTT CASRSDAGGTGELFF
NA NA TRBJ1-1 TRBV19 TGTGCTTCAACCCCGCAGGGGCCGACTGAAGCTTTCTTT CASTPQGPTEAFF
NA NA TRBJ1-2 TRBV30 TGTGCCTGGAGTCCCCCGGGACCCTTTTTC CAWSPPGPFF
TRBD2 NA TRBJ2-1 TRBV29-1 TGCAGCGTTGAGTCGAGCGGGAGCGAGGTGGGTGAGCAGTTCTTC CSVESSGSEVGEQFF
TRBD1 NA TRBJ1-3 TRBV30 TGTGCCTGGAGTGTGGGGGCAGGGGGTGGAAACACCATATATTTT CAWSVGAGGGNTIYF
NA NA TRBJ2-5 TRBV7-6 TGTGCCAGCAGCCGGACGGAGGGCTTCCAAGAGACCCAGTACTTC CASSRTEGFQETQYF
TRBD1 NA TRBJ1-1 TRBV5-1 TGCGCCAGCAGCCTCAGACAGGGGGCGGGCACTGAAGCTTTCTTT CASSLRQGAGTEAFF
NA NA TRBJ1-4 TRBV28 TGTGCCAGCAGTTGGGAGGGAGGGTATACTAATGAAAAACTGTTTTTT CASSWEGGYTNEKLFF
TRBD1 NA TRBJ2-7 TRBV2 TGTGCCAGCAGGGACAGGAACTACGAGCAGTACTTC CASRDRNYEQYF
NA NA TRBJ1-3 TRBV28 TGTGCCAGCAGTGTACAGGGTAACACCATATATTTT CASSVQGNTIYF
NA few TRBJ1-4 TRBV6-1 TGTGCCAGCACGGTGGGGGATGCGGCTAATGAAAAACTGTTTTTT CASTVGDAANEKLFF
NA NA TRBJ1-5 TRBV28 TGTGCCAGCAGATCTGCGGGGTTTGGCAATCAGCCCCAGCATTTT CASRSAGFGNQPQHF
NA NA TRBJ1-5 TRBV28 TGTGCCAGCGGGCTTCCGAGCAATCAGCCCCAGCATTTT CASGLPSNQPQHF
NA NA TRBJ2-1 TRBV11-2 TGTGCCAGCAGCCGTCAACGTTACAATGAGCAGTTCTTC CASSRQRYNEQFF
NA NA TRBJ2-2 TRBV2 TGTGCCAGCAGTGAGTGGTCAACTCAATCCGGGGAGCTGTTTTTT CASSEWSTQSGELFF
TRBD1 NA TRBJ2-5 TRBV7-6 TGTGCCAGCAGCGCGCAGGGGGCAGCGCAAGAGACCCAGTACTTC CASSAQGAAQETQYF
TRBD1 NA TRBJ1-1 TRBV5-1 TGCGCCAGCAGCACAGAAGGGGGCGTCACTGAAGCTTTCTTT CASSTEGGVTEAFF
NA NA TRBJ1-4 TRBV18 TGTGCCAGCTCACCAAACAATCCCTTTATGAATAGGGATGAAAAACTGTTTTTT CASSPNNPFMNRDEKLFF
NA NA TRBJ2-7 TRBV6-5 TGTGCCAGCATGACGCCGACCTACGAGCAGTACTTC CASMTPTYEQYF
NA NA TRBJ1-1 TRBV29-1 TGCAGCGTTGAAGATTTCCCCGCTGAAGCTTTCTTT CSVEDFPAEAFF
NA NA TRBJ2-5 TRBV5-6 TGTGCCAGCAGCTTGTGGGGTAAAGAGACCCAGTACTTC CASSLWGKETQYF
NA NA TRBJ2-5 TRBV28 TGTGCCAGCAGTTTCCCCCAGAGCGGAGAGCAAGAGACCCAGTACTTC CASSFPQSGEQETQYF
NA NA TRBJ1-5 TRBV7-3 TGTGCCAGCAGCCGGGACAACAATCAGCCCCAGCATTTT CASSRDNNQPQHF
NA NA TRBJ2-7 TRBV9 TGTGCCAGCAGCCCCGGGGCAGGGAGCTACGAGCAGTACTTC CASSPGAGSYEQYF
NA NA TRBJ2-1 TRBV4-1 TGCGCCAGCAGCCAAGAGGCGGGAAGGCCCCATGAGCAGTTCTTC CASSQEAGRPHEQFF
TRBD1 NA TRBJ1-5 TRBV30 TGTGCCTGGAGTGTACAGGGGGGACCCAATCAGCCCCAGCATTTT CAWSVQGGPNQPQHF
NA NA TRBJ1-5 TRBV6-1 TGTGCCAGCACCGGGAGGCTGAGTAGCAATCAGCCCCAGCATTTT CASTGRLSSNQPQHF
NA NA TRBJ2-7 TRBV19 TGTGCCAGTAGTACCCTCGGGACCCCCTACGAGCAGTACTTC CASSTLGTPYEQYF
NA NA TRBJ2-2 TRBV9 TGTGCCAGCAGCGGTAGCGATTTGAGGGGGGGTAACACCGGGGAGCTGTTTTTT CASSGSDLRGGNTGELFF
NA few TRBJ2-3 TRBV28 TGTGCCAGCAGTGCCCCTAGCGCCCTCACAGATACGCAGTATTTT CASSAPSALTDTQYF
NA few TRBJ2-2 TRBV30 TGTGCCTGGAGATCATTTTCCAGCGGGGAGCTGTTTTTT CAWRSFSSGELFF
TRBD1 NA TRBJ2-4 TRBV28 TGTGCCAGCACCGACGGCCGACAGGGTGGTAACATTCAGTACTTC CASTDGRQGGNIQYF
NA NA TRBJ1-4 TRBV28 TGTGCCAGCAGTTTTGACAGTGGGGGGCTGTTTTTT CASSFDSGGLFF
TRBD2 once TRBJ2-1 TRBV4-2 TGTGCCAGCAGCCAAGACCGCGGCTCTAGCGGGAGAGGGGAGCAGTTCTTC CASSQDRGSSGRGEQFF